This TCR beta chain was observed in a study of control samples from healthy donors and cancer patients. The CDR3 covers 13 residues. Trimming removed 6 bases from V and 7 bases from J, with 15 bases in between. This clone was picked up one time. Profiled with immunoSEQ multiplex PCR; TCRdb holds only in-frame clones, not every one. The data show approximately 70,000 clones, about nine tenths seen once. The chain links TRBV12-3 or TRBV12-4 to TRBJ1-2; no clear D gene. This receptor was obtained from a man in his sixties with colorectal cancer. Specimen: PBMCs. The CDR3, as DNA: TGTGCCAGCAGCACCGCGGTGTGGGTTGGCTACACCTTC. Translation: CASSTAVWVGYTF.